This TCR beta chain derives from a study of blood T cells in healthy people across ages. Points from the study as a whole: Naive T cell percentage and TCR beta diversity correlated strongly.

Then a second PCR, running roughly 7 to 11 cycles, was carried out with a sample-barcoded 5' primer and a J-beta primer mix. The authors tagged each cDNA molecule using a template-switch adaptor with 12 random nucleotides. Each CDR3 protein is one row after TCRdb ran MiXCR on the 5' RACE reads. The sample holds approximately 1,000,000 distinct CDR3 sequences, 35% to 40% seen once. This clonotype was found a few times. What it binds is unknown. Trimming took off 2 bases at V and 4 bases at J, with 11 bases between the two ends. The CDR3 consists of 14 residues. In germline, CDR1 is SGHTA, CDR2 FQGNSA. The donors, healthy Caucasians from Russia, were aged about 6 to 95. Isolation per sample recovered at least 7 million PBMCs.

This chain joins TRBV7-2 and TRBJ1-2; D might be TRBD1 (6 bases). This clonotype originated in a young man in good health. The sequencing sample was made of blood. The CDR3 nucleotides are TGTGCCAGCAGCTTACCGGGGGCTGGCTATGGCTACACCTTC. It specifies CASSLPGAGYGYTF.